Following are 21 T cell receptor beta chains from one sample sequenced in a study of blood T cell repertoires in COVID-19. The protocol was immunoSEQ multiplex PCR, while the TCRdb copy is restricted to in-frame clones and leaves out a portion. The sample carries 250,000 or so clones, about 90% recorded once. Sequenced input: PBMCs or T cells enriched from blood (not recorded which). Receptors were obtained from a human donor in a cohort exposed to, infected with or recovered from COVID-19 (not recorded which). The donor label of this sample is uncertain.

This clone was picked up a small number of times. The chain is built from TRBV4-1 and TRBJ1-3; D is unclear. The V end was cut by 0 bases, the J end by 4 bases, with 10 bases between. CDR1 is MGHRA and CDR2 is YSYEKL in the germline V gene. The CDR3 covers 15 residues. The CDR3 loop reads CASSQEETPGNTIYF. The CDR3 coding sequence is TGCGCCAGCAGCCAAGAAGAGACACCAGGAAACACCATATATTTT.

The chain recombines TRBV13 with TRBJ1-1; 8 bases map to TRBD1. Germline values: CDR1 PRHDT, CDR2 FYEKMQ (reference sequence). CDR3 length: 14 residues. The J segment lost 8 bases and the V segment lost 5 bases, leaving 10 bases of the junction unmatched. The CDR3 protein is CASSPVPGGAEAFF. The DNA for the CDR3 is TGTGCCAGCAGCCCCGTCCCAGGGGGCGCGGAAGCTTTCTTT.

The DNA for the CDR3 is TGTGCCAGCTCACCGGGACTAGCCTACGAGCAGTACTTC. It translates to CASSPGLAYEQYF. The gene calls are TRBV18 and TRBJ2-7, with 8 bases fitting TRBD2. CDR1 is KGHSH and CDR2 is LQKENI in the germline V gene. The CDR3 has 13 residues. Trimming took 3 bases from V and 2 from J; bases not matched to a gene: 0. The variable domain in full, with the rest retrieved from reference TRBV18 and TRBJ2-7, is NAGVMQNPRHLVRRRGQEARLRCSPMKGHSHVYWYRQLPEEGLKFMVYLQKENIIDESGMPKERFSAEFPKEGPSILRIQQVVRGDSAAYFCASSPGLAYEQYFGPGTRLTVT.

V and J are TRBV3-1 (or the pseudogene TRBV3-2) and TRBJ2-1, with unresolved D. Trimming removed 6 bases at V and 9 bases at J, with 15 bases between. Germline-derived CDR1 and CDR2 are LGHDT and YNNKEL (reference sequence). This CDR3 comprises 13 residues. Written as DNA, the CDR3 is TGTGCCAGCAGGCGACCACTAAGTAGTGAGCAGTTCTTC. This codes for CASRRPLSSEQFF.

The V gene is TRBV24-1, the J gene TRBJ2-2; tentatively, D is TRBD1 (6 bases). The CDR3 spans 18 residues. Germline loops: CDR1 KGHDR, CDR2 SFDVKD. V was pared by 0 bases and J by 6 bases, with 19 bases between. In DNA form, the CDR3 reads TGTGCCACCAGTGATTTGTACTCGGGCCAGGGGTCGGCCGGGGAGCTGTTTTTT. Translated, it gives CATSDLYSGQGSAGELFF.

This chain connects TRBV27 to TRBJ2-2; the match to TRBD1 covers 7 bases. The trim removed 5 bases at V and 4 bases at J, leaving 7 bases unmatched. Germline loops: CDR1 MNHEY, CDR2 SMNVEV (reference sequence). The CDR3 loop spans 15 amino acids. CDR3 sequence (DNA): TGTGCCAGCAGTACCCCGGGACAGAGCACCGGGGAGCTGTTTTTT. This sequence encodes CASSTPGQSTGELFF.

Here the CDR3 DNA reads TGTGCCAGTGGCACAGGGCCGAACACTGAAGCTTTCTTT. Translated, it gives CASGTGPNTEAFF. The chain combines TRBV19 with TRBJ1-1; D possibly corresponds to TRBD1 (6 bases). Trimming stripped 8 bases from V and 1 base from J, with 11 bases between. From germline, CDR1 is LNHDA and CDR2 SQIVND (reference sequence). This CDR3 comprises 13 residues.

V is TRBV6-4 and J is TRBJ1-6; D not resolved. Germline loops: CDR1 MRHNA, CDR2 SNTAGT. Trimming removed 0 bases from V and 13 bases from J, with 13 bases in between. The CDR3 runs 14 residues. CDR3 in DNA: TGTGCCAGCAGTGACTCGACAAACTCATTCCCCCTCCACTTT. Protein product: CASSDSTNSFPLHF.

This clone was found once. The chain carries TRBV9 and TRBJ2-2, with 7 bases matching TRBD1. CDR3 length: 14 residues. V lost 4 bases to trimming and J lost 7 bases; unmatched junction nucleotides: 7. Germline V CDR1 and CDR2: SGDLS, YYNGEE. CDR3: CASSLDRAIGELFF. The CDR3 nucleotides are TGTGCCAGCAGCCTCGACAGGGCAATCGGGGAGCTGTTTTTT.

This chain connects TRBV10-3 to TRBJ1-1; 9 bases align to TRBD1. The CDR3 covers 16 residues. Germline V gene data show CDR1 as ENHRY and CDR2 as SYGVKD. J lost 4 bases, V lost 6 bases, and 12 bases had no gene match. The CDR3 here is CAISPTFLTGGTEAFF. CDR3 DNA: TGTGCCATCAGCCCTACATTCCTGACAGGGGGCACTGAAGCTTTCTTT.

The chain carries TRBV19 and TRBJ1-4; a weak D match, TRBD1 (6 bases). The CDR3 is made up of 15 amino acids. The germline V and J ends were trimmed by 3 bases and 3 bases, with 11 bases remaining between them. Germline V gives CDR1 LNHDA, CDR2 SQIVND (reference sequence). The CDR3 nucleotides read TGTGCCAGTAGTATTGCGACAGGTGCTAATGAAAAACTGTTTTTT. It is translated as CASSIATGANEKLFF.

The chain carries TRBV12-3 or TRBV12-4 and TRBJ1-2; TRBD1 might be the D (5 bases). The CDR3 covers 13 residues. The ends were cut back, 7 bases at V and 4 bases at J, with 13 bases in the middle. This CDR3 reads CASTQGRGYGYTF. The CDR3 DNA sequence: TGTGCCAGCACCCAAGGGAGGGGCTATGGCTACACCTTC.

This chain links TRBV25-1 with TRBJ1-3; 9 nucleotides line up with TRBD1. The CDR3 covers 17 residues. Unmatched junction bases numbered 11, after V lost 4 bases and J lost 4 bases. Germline V CDR1 and CDR2: MGHDK, SYGVNS. The CDR3 spells CASSGSAGTGYGNTIYF. In DNA form, the CDR3 reads TGTGCCAGCAGTGGAAGCGCCGGGACAGGGTACGGAAACACCATATATTTT.

The V gene is TRBV30, the J gene TRBJ1-6; D may be TRBD1 (5 bases). CDR1 GTSNPN and CDR2 SVGIG come from the germline V gene (reference sequence). The CDR3 has 13 amino acids. Between the trimmed V and J ends, which lost 5 bases and 5 bases, there was a span of 10 bases. DNA of the CDR3: TGTGCCTGGCAGCGGGGGGATAATTCACCCCTCCACTTT. Encoded protein: CAWQRGDNSPLHF.

The gene calls are TRBV11-2 and TRBJ2-7; 7 positions agree with TRBD2. The CDR3 totals 14 residues. The V gene end was trimmed by 11 bases and the J gene end by 6 bases; junction bases not matched to a gene: 16. From germline, CDR1 is SGHAT and CDR2 FQNNGV. CDR3 sequence (DNA): TGTGCCCTCGCCCCCCTAGCGGTCCCCTTCGAGCAGTACTTC. Translated, it gives CALAPLAVPFEQYF.

This rearrangement joins TRBV5-1 to TRBJ1-2, with 7 bases aligning to TRBD1. Germline V gene data show CDR1 as SGHRS and CDR2 as YFSETQ. V lost 4 bases and J lost 4; bases outside the gene matches: 10. This CDR3 region has 15 residues. This CDR3 is CASSPLVGQAYGYTF. The CDR3 DNA reads as TGCGCCAGCAGCCCCCTAGTCGGACAGGCCTATGGCTACACCTTC.

CDR3 DNA: TGTGCCAGCCAAGGGGTTCCTAATTCACCCCTCCACTTT. This sequence encodes CASQGVPNSPLHF. The chain is built from TRBV6-5 and TRBJ1-6, with D maybe TRBD1 (5 bases). The V and J ends lost 8 bases and 6 bases respectively, with 11 bases between them. Germline CDR1 is MNHEY and CDR2 is SVGAGI. This CDR3 contains 13 residues.

This clone was counted once. The chain links TRBV7-2 to TRBJ2-3; the match to TRBD2 covers 11 bases. The CDR3 is 15 amino acids. After removal of 1 base from V and 6 bases from J, the junction contained 3 bases not matched to a gene. CDR1 SGHTA and CDR2 FQGNSA come from the germline V gene. Here the CDR3 reads CASSLVLAGEDTQYF. CDR3 sequence (DNA): TGTGCCAGCAGCTTAGTACTAGCGGGGGAGGATACGCAGTATTTT.

The chain's CDR3 is CASGLLAAGELFF. The CDR3 DNA reads TGTGCCAGCGGATTGCTAGCGGCCGGGGAGCTGTTTTTT. This chain uses TRBV11-1 with TRBJ2-2; 7 nucleotides line up with TRBD2. V lost 8 bases and J lost 6; bases outside the gene matches: 6. CDR1 and CDR2 from the germline V gene are SGHAT and FQDESV (reference sequence). This CDR3 has 13 amino acids.

Only one count was recorded for this clone. The chain couples TRBV30 to TRBJ2-6; 7 nucleotides agree with TRBD2. The CDR3 covers 15 residues. Germline values: CDR1 GTSNPN, CDR2 SVGIG (reference sequence). With V trimmed by 5 bases and J by 2 bases, 6 bases remained unmatched. CDR3 residues: CAWSLGGAGANVLTF. The CDR3, as DNA: TGTGCCTGGTCCCTGGGGGGGGCTGGGGCCAACGTCCTGACTTTC. Full variable domain (remainder filled in from reference TRBV30 and TRBJ2-6): SQTIHQWPATLVQPVGSPLSLECTVEGTSNPNLYWYRQAAGRGLQLLFYSVGIGQISSEVPQNLSASRPQDRQFILSSKKLLLSDSGFYLCAWSLGGAGANVLTFGAGSRLTVL.

This sequence joins TRBV5-1 and TRBJ2-7, with D maybe TRBD1 (8 bases). Germline V gene lookup returns CDR1 SGHRS and CDR2 YFSETQ. The germline V and J ends were trimmed by 7 bases and 4 bases, with 21 bases remaining between them. The CDR3 runs 15 residues. The CDR3 region is CASAPTTGEGYEQYF. In DNA, the CDR3 is TGCGCCAGCGCCCCTACGACAGGGGAGGGATACGAGCAGTACTTC. Drawing the rest from reference TRBV5-1 and TRBJ2-7, the complete variable domain is KAGVTQTPRYLIKTRGQQVTLSCSPISGHRSVSWYQQTPGQGLQFLFEYFSETQRNKGNFPGRFSGRQFSNSRSEMNVSTLELGDSALYLCASAPTTGEGYEQYFGPGTRLTVT.